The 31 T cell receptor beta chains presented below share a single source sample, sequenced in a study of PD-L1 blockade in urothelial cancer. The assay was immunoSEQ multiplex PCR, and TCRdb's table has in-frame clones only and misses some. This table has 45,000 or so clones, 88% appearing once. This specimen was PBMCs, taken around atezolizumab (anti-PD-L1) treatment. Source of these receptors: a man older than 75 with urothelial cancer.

CDR3 coding DNA: TGTGCCATCAGTGAGTCTTGGGCCAGGGTCCCTGAAGCTTTCTTT. This gives the protein CAISESWARVPEAFF. The V call is TRBV10-3, the J call TRBJ1-1; TRBD1 is a possible D gene (5 bases). The V end was cut by 0 bases, the J end by 6 bases, with 14 bases between. Germline V lookup: CDR1 ENHRY, CDR2 SYGVKD. The CDR3 is 15 residues long.

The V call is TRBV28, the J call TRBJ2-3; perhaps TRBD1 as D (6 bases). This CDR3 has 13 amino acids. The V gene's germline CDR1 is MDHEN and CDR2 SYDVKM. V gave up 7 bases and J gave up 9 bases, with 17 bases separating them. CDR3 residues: CASIKSGVSTQYF. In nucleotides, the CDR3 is TGTGCCAGCATCAAATCAGGGGTCTCAACGCAGTATTTT. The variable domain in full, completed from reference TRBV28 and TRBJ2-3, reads DVKVTQSSRYLVKRTGEKVFLECVQDMDHENMFWYRQDPGLGLRLIYFSYDVKMKEKGDIPEGYSVSREKKERFSLILESASTNQTSMYLCASIKSGVSTQYFGPGTRLTVL.

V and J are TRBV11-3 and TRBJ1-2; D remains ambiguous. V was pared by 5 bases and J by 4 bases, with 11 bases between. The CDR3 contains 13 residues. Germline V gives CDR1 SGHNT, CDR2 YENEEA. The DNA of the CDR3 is TGTGCCAGCAGCCAATCCGGAGGCTATGGCTACACCTTC. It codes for CASSQSGGYGYTF.

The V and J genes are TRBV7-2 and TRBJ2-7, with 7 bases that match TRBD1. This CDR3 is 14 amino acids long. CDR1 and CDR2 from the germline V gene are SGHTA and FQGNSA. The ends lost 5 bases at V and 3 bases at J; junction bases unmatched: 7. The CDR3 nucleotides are TGTGCCAGCAGCCCCCGTCGGGACAGCTACGAGCAGTACTTC. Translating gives CASSPRRDSYEQYF.

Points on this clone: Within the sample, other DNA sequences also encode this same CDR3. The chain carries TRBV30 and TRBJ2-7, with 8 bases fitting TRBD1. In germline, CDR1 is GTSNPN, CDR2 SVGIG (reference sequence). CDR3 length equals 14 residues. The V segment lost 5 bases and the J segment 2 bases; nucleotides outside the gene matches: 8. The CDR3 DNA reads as TGTGCCTGGGGGCAGGGGGCGCCGGCCTACGAGCAGTACTTC. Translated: CAWGQGAPAYEQYF.

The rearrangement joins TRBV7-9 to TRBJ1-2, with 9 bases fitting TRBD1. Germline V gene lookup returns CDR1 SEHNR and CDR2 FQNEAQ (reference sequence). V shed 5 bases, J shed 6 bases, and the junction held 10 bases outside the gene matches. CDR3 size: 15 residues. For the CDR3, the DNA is TGTGCCAGCAGCCCCTCACAGGGGGCGCGGAATGGCTACACCTTC. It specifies CASSPSQGARNGYTF. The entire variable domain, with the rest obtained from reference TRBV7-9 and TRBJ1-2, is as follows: DTGVSQNPRHKITKRGQNVTFRCDPISEHNRLYWYRQTLGQGPEFLTYFQNEAQLEKSRLLSDRFSAERPKGSFSTLEIQRTEQGDSAMYLCASSPSQGARNGYTFGSGTRLTVV.

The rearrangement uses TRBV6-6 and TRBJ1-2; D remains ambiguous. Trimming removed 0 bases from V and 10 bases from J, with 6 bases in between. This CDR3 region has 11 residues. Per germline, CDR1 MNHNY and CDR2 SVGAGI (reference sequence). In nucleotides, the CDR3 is TGTGCCAGCAGTTACTCCGGACTCTACACCTTC. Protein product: CASSYSGLYTF.

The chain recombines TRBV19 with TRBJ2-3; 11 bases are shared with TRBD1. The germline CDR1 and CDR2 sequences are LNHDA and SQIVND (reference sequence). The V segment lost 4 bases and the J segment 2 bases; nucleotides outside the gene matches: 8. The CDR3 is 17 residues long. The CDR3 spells CASSSFRDRGSTDTQYF. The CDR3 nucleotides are TGTGCCAGTAGTAGTTTCCGGGACAGGGGGTCCACAGATACGCAGTATTTT.

The CDR3 is CAAASGRGNEQFF. The CDR3 nucleotides read TGTGCCGCTGCTAGCGGGAGAGGGAATGAGCAGTTCTTC. The gene calls are TRBV30 and TRBJ2-1, with 10 bases matching TRBD2. The CDR3 has 13 residues. The V and J ends lost 8 bases and 7 bases, in that order; junction bases with no gene match: 8. CDR1 GTSNPN and CDR2 SVGIG come from the germline V gene (reference sequence).

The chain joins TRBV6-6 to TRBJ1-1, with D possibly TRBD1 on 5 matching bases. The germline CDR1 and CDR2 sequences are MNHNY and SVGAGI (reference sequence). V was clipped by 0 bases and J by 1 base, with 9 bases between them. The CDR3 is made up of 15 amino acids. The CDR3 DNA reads TGTGCCAGCAGTTACTCTGGACACAAGAACACTGAAGCTTTCTTT. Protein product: CASSYSGHKNTEAFF.

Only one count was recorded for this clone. The CDR3 region is CASSLVTGRTEAFF. Written as DNA, the CDR3 is TGTGCCAGCAGCTTAGTAACAGGGCGGACTGAAGCTTTCTTT. The chain links TRBV7-8 to TRBJ1-1, with TRBD1 as a possible D gene (6 bases). Trimming removed 1 base at V and 5 bases at J, with 11 bases between. Germline lookup yields CDR1 SGHVS and CDR2 FQNEAQ. CDR3 length: 14 residues.

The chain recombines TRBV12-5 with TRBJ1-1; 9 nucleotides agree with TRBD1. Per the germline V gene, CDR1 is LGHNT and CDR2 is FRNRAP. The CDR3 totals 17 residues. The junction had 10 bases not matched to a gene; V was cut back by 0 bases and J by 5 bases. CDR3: CASGLVPPGQGLTEAFF. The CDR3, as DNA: TGTGCTAGTGGTTTGGTACCCCCTGGACAGGGGTTAACTGAAGCTTTCTTT.

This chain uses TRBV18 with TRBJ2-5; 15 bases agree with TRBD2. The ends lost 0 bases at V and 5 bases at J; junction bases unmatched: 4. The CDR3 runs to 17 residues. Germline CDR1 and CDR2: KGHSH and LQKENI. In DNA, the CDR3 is TGTGCCAGCTCACCACCCGGGACTAGCGGGAGGACCGAGACCCAGTACTTC. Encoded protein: CASSPPGTSGRTETQYF.

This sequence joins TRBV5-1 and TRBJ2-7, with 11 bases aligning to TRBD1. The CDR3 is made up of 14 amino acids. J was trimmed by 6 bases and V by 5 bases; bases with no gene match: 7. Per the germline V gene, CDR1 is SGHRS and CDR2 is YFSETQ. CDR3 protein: CASRVGTGGGEQYF. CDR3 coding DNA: TGCGCCAGCAGGGTAGGGACAGGGGGGGGCGAGCAGTACTTC.

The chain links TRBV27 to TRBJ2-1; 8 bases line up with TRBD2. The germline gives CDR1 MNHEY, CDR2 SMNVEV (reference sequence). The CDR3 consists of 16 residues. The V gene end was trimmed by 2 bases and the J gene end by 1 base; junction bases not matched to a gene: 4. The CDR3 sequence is CASSLLVAGSYNEQFF. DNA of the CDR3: TGTGCCAGCAGTTTACTAGTAGCGGGATCCTACAATGAGCAGTTCTTC.

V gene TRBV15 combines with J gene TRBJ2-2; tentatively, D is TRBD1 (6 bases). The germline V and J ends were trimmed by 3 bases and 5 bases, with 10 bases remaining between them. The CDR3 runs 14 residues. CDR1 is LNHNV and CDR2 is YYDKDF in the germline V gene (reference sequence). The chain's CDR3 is CATSRDSWTGELFF. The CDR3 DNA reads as TGTGCCACCAGCAGGGACAGCTGGACCGGGGAGCTGTTTTTT.

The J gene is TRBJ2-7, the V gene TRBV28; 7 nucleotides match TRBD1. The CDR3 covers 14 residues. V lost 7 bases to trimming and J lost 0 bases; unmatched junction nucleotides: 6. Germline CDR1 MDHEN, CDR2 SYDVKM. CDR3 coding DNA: TGTGCCAGCAATCCCGGGACAGCCTCCTACGAGCAGTACTTC. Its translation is CASNPGTASYEQYF.

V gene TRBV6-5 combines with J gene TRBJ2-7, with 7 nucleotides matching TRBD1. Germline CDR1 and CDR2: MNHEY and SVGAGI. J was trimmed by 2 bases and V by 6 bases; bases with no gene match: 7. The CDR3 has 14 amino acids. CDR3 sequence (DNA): TGTGCCAGCAGGCGAGGACAGGTAACCTACGAGCAGTACTTC. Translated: CASRRGQVTYEQYF.

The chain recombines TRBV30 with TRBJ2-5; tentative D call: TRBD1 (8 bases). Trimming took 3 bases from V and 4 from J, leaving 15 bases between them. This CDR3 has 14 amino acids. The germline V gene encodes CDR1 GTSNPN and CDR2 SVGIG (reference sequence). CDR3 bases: TGTGCCTGGAGCTTTACAGGGGGGGGAGAGACCCAGTACTTC. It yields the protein CAWSFTGGGETQYF.

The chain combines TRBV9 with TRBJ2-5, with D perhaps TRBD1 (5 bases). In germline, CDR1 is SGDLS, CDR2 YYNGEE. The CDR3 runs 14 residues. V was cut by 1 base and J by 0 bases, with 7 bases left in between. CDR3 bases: TGTGCCAGCAGCGTATGGGGCAACCAAGAGACCCAGTACTTC. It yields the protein CASSVWGNQETQYF.

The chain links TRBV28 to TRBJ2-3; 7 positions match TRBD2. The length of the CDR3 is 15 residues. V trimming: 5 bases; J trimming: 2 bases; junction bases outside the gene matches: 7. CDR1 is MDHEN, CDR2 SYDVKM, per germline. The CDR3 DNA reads TGTGCCAGCAGTGGGGGGGGACTTCACACAGATACGCAGTATTTT. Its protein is CASSGGGLHTDTQYF.

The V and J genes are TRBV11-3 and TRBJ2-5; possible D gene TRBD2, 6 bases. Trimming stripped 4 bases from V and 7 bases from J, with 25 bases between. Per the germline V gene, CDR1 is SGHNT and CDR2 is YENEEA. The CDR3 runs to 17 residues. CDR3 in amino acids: CASSSRDSTPPVGTQYF. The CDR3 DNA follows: TGTGCCAGCAGCTCCCGGGACTCTACCCCGCCGGTGGGGACCCAGTACTTC.

The CDR3 here is CASSHGETQYF. The DNA of the CDR3 is TGTGCCAGCAGCCACGGGGAGACCCAGTACTTC. The chain joins TRBV11-2 to TRBJ2-5; D remains unclear. V dropped 5 bases and J dropped 5 bases, with 6 bases sitting between them. The CDR3 covers 11 residues. Germline-derived CDR1 and CDR2 are SGHAT and FQNNGV.

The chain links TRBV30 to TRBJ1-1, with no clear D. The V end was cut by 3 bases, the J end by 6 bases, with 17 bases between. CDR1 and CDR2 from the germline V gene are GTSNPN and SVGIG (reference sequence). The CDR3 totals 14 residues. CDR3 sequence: CAWRSGVPRAEAFF. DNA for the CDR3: TGTGCCTGGAGATCCGGAGTCCCGCGTGCTGAAGCTTTCTTT.

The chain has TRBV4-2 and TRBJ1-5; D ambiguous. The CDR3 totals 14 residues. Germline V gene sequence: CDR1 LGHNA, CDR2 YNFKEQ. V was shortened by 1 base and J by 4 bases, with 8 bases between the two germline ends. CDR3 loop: CASSQATANQPQHF. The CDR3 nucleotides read TGTGCCAGCAGCCAAGCGACTGCTAATCAGCCCCAGCATTTT.

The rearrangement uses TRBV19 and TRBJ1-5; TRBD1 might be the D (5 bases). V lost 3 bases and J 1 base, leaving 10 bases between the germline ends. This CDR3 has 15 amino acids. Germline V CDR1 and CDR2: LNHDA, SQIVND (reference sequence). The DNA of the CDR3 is TGTGCCAGTAGTATCTCGACAGCGAGCAATCAGCCCCAGCATTTT. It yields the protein CASSISTASNQPQHF.

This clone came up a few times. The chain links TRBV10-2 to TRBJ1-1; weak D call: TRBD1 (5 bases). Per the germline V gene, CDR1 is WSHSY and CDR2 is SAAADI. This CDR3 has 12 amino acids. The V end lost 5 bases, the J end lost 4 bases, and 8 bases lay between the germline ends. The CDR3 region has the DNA TGCGCCAGCAGTTTTGGGGCCACTGAAGCTTTCTTT. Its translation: CASSFGATEAFF.

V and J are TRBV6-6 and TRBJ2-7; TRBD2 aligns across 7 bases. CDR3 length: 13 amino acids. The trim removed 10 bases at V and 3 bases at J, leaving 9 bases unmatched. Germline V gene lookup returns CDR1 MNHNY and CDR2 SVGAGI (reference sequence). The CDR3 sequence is CATFRQRDYEQYF. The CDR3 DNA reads TGTGCCACCTTCCGACAGCGGGACTACGAGCAGTACTTC.

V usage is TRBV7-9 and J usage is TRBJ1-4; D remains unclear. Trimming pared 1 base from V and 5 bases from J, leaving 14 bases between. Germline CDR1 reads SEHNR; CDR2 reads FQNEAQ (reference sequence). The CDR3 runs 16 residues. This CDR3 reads CASSLGERELNEKLFF. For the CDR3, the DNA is TGTGCCAGCAGCTTAGGAGAGAGAGAGCTCAATGAAAAACTGTTTTTT.

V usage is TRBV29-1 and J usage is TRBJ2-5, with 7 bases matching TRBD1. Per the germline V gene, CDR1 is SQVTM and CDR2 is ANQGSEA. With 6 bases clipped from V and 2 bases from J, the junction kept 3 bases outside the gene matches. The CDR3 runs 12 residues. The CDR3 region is CSVGRGQETQYF. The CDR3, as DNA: TGCAGCGTCGGCAGGGGGCAAGAGACCCAGTACTTC.

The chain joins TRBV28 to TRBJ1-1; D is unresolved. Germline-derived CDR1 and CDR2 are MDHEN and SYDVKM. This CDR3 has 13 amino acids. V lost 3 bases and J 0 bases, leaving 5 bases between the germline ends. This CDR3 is CASSFSLNTEAFF. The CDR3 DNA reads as TGTGCCAGCAGTTTTTCTTTGAACACTGAAGCTTTCTTT.